Below, 24 T cell receptor beta chains from the same sample are listed, as sequenced in a study of molecular identifiers for immune sequencing clone quantification. A single record per CDR3 protein comes from TCRdb applying MiXCR to the PCR reads. The sample shows 80,000 to 100,000 distinct CDR3 sequences, roughly 24% of them seen only once. The source material was naive CD8+ T cells from blood, with Jurkat cell RNA spiked in. Subset indicated: FACS-sorted CD8+CD4-CCR7+CD45RA+ naive T cells. The source of these receptors is a human donor in good health. Some libraries in this study had Jurkat cell RNA spiked in.

In its sample, this clonotype was seen many times. The CDR3 spells CASSPTLAAEQFF. The DNA for the CDR3 is TGTGCCAGCAGTCCTACCCTAGCGGCCGAGCAGTTCTTC. This rearrangement joins TRBV5-6 to TRBJ2-1; 7 bases fit TRBD2. The CDR3 totals 13 residues. Germline loops: CDR1 SGHDT, CDR2 YYEEEE. The junction had 9 bases not matched to a gene; V was cut back by 5 bases and J by 10 bases.

This clonotype was seen only a few times. Just one base apart from a much larger clone, this may be a read error. The chain is built from TRBV14 and TRBJ2-3, with TRBD2 identical over 14 bases. Germline CDR1 reads SGHDN; CDR2 reads FVKESK. This CDR3 has 20 amino acids. After removal of 1 base from V and 1 base from J, the junction contained 10 bases not matched to a gene. CDR3 residues: CASSQGGLAGVYGGTDTQYF. The CDR3 region has the DNA TGTGCCAGCAGCCAAGGGGGACTAGCGGGAGTCTACGGGGGCACAGATACGCAGTATTTT.

This clonotype was picked up a small number of times. The CDR3 sequence: CASSEMWGTEAFF. The CDR3 DNA reads as TGTGCCAGCAGTGAAATGTGGGGAACTGAAGCTTTCTTT. The J gene is TRBJ1-1, the V gene TRBV2, with unresolved D. Trimming stripped 2 bases from V and 5 bases from J, with 9 bases between. Germline CDR1 SNHLY, CDR2 FYNNEI. The CDR3 has 13 amino acids.

This clonotype was seen repeatedly, ten times or more. V is TRBV7-9 and J is TRBJ2-2, with D hard to call. This CDR3 contains 14 residues. V was cut by 0 bases and J by 7 bases, with 9 bases left in between. Germline CDR1 and CDR2: SEHNR and FQNEAQ (reference sequence). CDR3 in amino acids: CASSLAGVGGELFF. The CDR3, as DNA: TGTGCCAGCAGCTTAGCCGGAGTGGGCGGGGAGCTGTTTTTT.

This clonotype was recorded many times. The chain employs TRBV4-2 and TRBJ2-6, with a possible D match to TRBD1 (5 bases). This CDR3 is 15 amino acids long. Trimming stripped 4 bases from V and 4 bases from J, with 11 bases between. Per germline, CDR1 LGHNA and CDR2 YNFKEQ. The CDR3 nucleotides read TGTGCCAGCAGCCCGGACATGGCCGGGGCCAACGTCCTGACTTTC. Amino acid sequence: CASSPDMAGANVLTF.

This clonotype was recorded many times. J is TRBJ2-5 and V is TRBV3-1, with a possible D match to TRBD2 (6 bases). Trimming stripped 4 bases from V and 2 bases from J, with 14 bases between. The germline V gene has CDR1 LGHDT and CDR2 YNNKEL (reference sequence). This CDR3 region has 15 residues. The DNA for the CDR3 is TGTGCCAGCAGCCCAGAGCGGGCTGCGCAAGAGACCCAGTACTTC. It is translated as CASSPERAAQETQYF.

This clonotype appeared many times. V usage is TRBV6-2 or TRBV6-3 and J usage is TRBJ1-1; D is unresolved. V was pared by 2 bases and J by 5 bases, with 12 bases between. Per the germline V gene, CDR1 is MNHEY and CDR2 is SVGEGT. The CDR3 length is 14 residues. CDR3 region: CASSYVPGWTEAFF. CDR3 bases: TGTGCCAGCAGTTACGTCCCGGGGTGGACTGAAGCTTTCTTT.

This clonotype was found many times. This chain uses TRBV28 with TRBJ2-7; no clear D. Between the trimmed V and J ends, which lost 4 bases and 1 base, there was a span of 20 bases. Germline V gene data show CDR1 as MDHEN and CDR2 as SYDVKM. The CDR3 is 17 amino acids. CDR3 amino acids: CASSSSPPDRGSYEQYF. Written as DNA, the CDR3 is TGTGCCAGCAGTTCCTCCCCCCCCGATCGAGGATCCTACGAGCAGTACTTC. The whole variable domain, remainder taken from reference TRBV28 and TRBJ2-7, is DVKVTQSSRYLVKRTGEKVFLECVQDMDHENMFWYRQDPGLGLRLIYFSYDVKMKEKGDIPEGYSVSREKKERFSLILESASTNQTSMYLCASSSSPPDRGSYEQYFGPGTRLTVT.

CDR3 coding DNA: TGTGCCAGCAGTTTAGGAGGACAGGGGGTCTACGAGCAGTACTTC. It encodes CASSLGGQGVYEQYF. The rearrangement links TRBV27 to TRBJ2-7, with TRBD1 identical over 10 bases. This CDR3 is 15 amino acids long. V lost 2 bases to trimming and J lost 3 bases; unmatched junction nucleotides: 4. Per the germline V gene, CDR1 is MNHEY and CDR2 is SMNVEV (reference sequence).

This clonotype was seen a few times. The chain is built from TRBV9 and TRBJ2-1; tentatively, D is TRBD2 (6 bases). This CDR3 region has 14 residues. Germline V lookup: CDR1 SGDLS, CDR2 YYNGEE. Trimming cost V 4 bases and J 6 bases, with 14 bases left between them. CDR3 sequence: CASSLRWGLNEQFF. In DNA, the CDR3 is TGTGCCAGCAGCCTAAGGTGGGGACTCAATGAGCAGTTCTTC.

The rearrangement uses TRBV29-1 and TRBJ2-3; 9 bases line up with TRBD1. With 0 bases clipped from V and 4 bases from J, the junction kept 5 bases outside the gene matches. Germline values: CDR1 SQVTM, CDR2 ANQGSEA. This CDR3 region has 15 residues. CDR3 sequence reads: CSVEDWGQGSDTQYF. The CDR3 nucleotides are TGCAGCGTTGAAGATTGGGGACAGGGTTCAGATACGCAGTATTTT.

J is TRBJ2-7 and V is TRBV5-1; D remains unclear. Trimming shortened V by 0 bases and J by 1 base, and 5 bases separated the two germline ends. Germline CDR1 SGHRS, CDR2 YFSETQ. The length of the CDR3 is 13 residues. In DNA, the CDR3 is TGCGCCAGCAGCTTGGCCCGGTCCTACGAGCAGTACTTC. Its protein is CASSLARSYEQYF.

This clonotype was observed at least ten times. This chain uses TRBV12-3 or TRBV12-4 with TRBJ2-7; 8 nucleotides align to TRBD2. This CDR3 contains 16 residues. Trimming removed 4 bases from V and 1 base from J; junction bases left unmatched: 9. The CDR3 nucleotides read TGTGCCAGCAGTTCCAGCGGGGGCGGGGATTCCTACGAGCAGTACTTC. This sequence encodes CASSSSGGGDSYEQYF.

In this sample, this clonotype turned up many times. The rearrangement links TRBV2 to TRBJ1-1, with TRBD1 identical over 7 bases. Unmatched junction bases numbered 13, after V lost 8 bases and J lost 4 bases. The CDR3 covers 15 residues. CDR1 is SNHLY, CDR2 FYNNEI, per germline. CDR3 DNA: TGTGCCAGCCAAGAATCAGGGGGTCCCGGCACTGAAGCTTTCTTT. The encoded protein is CASQESGGPGTEAFF.

This clonotype has ten or more counts. In DNA, the CDR3 is TGCGCCAGCAGCCCCCGTATAGCGGGGGGGCAAGAGACCCAGTACTTC. This codes for CASSPRIAGGQETQYF. The chain is built from TRBV4-3 and TRBJ2-5; 11 bases are a match to TRBD2. Trimming cost V 4 bases and J 2 bases; bases outside gene matches: 6. The germline gives CDR1 LGHNA, CDR2 YSLEER. The CDR3 runs to 16 residues.

This clonotype appeared a single time. A read error is possible here, since a much larger clone lies one base away. V usage is TRBV6-2 or TRBV6-3 and J usage is TRBJ2-3, with 11 positions matching TRBD2. The CDR3 runs to 17 residues. Per the germline V gene, CDR1 is MNHEY and CDR2 is SVGEGT. CDR3 coding DNA: TGTGCCGGCAGTTTGGGTCGACTAGCGGGAAGCACAGATACGCAGTATTTT. It specifies CAGSLGRLAGSTDTQYF.

This clonotype was seen a handful of times. The chain joins TRBV20-1 to TRBJ1-1; D perhaps matches TRBD1 (5 bases). This CDR3 spans 17 amino acids. Germline CDR1 reads DFQATT; CDR2 reads SNEGSKA (reference sequence). V lost 3 bases, J lost 4 bases, and 24 bases lay in between. The CDR3 sequence: CSASQDTNRIGSTEAFF. Written as DNA, the CDR3 is TGCAGTGCTAGCCAGGACACTAATAGGATAGGGAGCACTGAAGCTTTCTTT.

Turning to this clonotype: An end of the junction does not agree with germline; a read error may underlie this. This rearrangement joins TRBV18 to TRBJ2-7; weak D call: TRBD2 (6 bases). The CDR3 has 11 amino acids. CDR1 and CDR2 (germline): KGHSH, LQKENI. The CDR3 region has the DNA TGTGCCAGCTCACTCGGGGGTGAGCAGCACTTC. Its protein is CASSLGGEQHF.

This clonotype appeared many times. This sequence joins TRBV3-1 and TRBJ2-7; the D is unclear. This CDR3 is 13 amino acids long. With 1 base removed from V and 2 bases from J, the gap between germline ends came to 6 bases. CDR1 and CDR2 from the germline V gene are LGHDT and YNNKEL (reference sequence). This chain's CDR3 is CASSQGQTYEQYF. CDR3 nucleotides: TGTGCCAGCAGCCAAGGTCAGACCTACGAGCAGTACTTC.

This clonotype was seen repeatedly, ten times or more. J is TRBJ1-4 and V is TRBV4-1; D call uncertain. CDR3 length equals 16 residues. The V gene lost 0 bases and the J gene lost 0 bases, with 8 bases spanning the gap. Germline CDR1 and CDR2: MGHRA and YSYEKL. CDR3 region: CASSQDEVTTNEKLFF. The CDR3 coding sequence is TGCGCCAGCAGCCAAGACGAGGTCACAACTAATGAAAAACTGTTTTTT.

Concerning this clonotype: A clone one base away is much larger, so this may be a read error. The chain links TRBV9 to TRBJ1-1; D is uncertain. This CDR3 is 12 amino acids long. The germline V gene has CDR1 SGDLS and CDR2 YYNGEE. Trimming removed 7 bases at V and 7 bases at J, with 14 bases between. The CDR3 DNA reads TGTGCCAGCGGTGGGGAGGACTTTGAAGCTTTCTTT. It translates to CASGGEDFEAFF.

In this sample, this clonotype turned up many times. The gene calls are TRBV27 and TRBJ2-7, with 7 bases matching TRBD1. V gave up 6 bases and J gave up 12 bases; unmatched junction bases: 17. CDR1 and CDR2 from the germline V gene are MNHEY and SMNVEV (reference sequence). This CDR3 is 14 amino acids long. The CDR3 DNA reads TGTGCCAGCAGCGCACTACTGTCCGACAGGGCGCTGTACTTC. This translates into CASSALLSDRALYF.

This chain joins TRBV5-6 and TRBJ2-5, with D maybe TRBD1 (5 bases). The CDR3 contains 13 residues. CDR1 SGHDT and CDR2 YYEEEE come from the germline V gene. Trimming left V 7 bases short and J 5 bases short, with 15 bases between. CDR3 coding DNA: TGTGCCAGCCATATCGATCGACAGGAGACCCAGTACTTC. It encodes CASHIDRQETQYF.

This clonotype was counted many times. This chain joins TRBV4-2 and TRBJ2-5; 10 bases are shared with TRBD2. The CDR3 totals 16 residues. V lost 4 bases, J lost 1 base, and 6 bases stayed unmatched. The germline V gene encodes CDR1 LGHNA and CDR2 YNFKEQ. The CDR3 sequence is CASSPWTSGTQETQYF. CDR3 nucleotides: TGTGCCAGCAGCCCGTGGACTAGCGGTACCCAAGAGACCCAGTACTTC.